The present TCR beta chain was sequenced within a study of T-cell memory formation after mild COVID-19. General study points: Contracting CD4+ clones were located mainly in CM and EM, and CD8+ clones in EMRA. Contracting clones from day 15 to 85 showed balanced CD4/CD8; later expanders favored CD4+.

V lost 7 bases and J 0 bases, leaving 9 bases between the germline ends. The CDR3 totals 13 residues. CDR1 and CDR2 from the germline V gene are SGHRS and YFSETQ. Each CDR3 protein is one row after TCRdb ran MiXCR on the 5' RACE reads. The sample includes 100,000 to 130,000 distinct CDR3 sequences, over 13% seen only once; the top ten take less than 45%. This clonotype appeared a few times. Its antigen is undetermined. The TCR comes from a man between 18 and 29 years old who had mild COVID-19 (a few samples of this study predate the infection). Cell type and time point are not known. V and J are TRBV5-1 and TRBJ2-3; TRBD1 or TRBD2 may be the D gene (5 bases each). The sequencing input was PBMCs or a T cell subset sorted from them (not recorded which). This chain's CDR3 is CASRGVSTDTQYF. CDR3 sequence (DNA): TGCGCCAGCCGGGGCGTTAGCACAGATACGCAGTATTTT.